This paragraph reports one TCR beta chain. The data were produced by immunoSEQ multiplex PCR, yet TCRdb's version contains in-frame clones alone and is incomplete. The table lists some 2.3 million clones, just over 90% of them singletons. The sample originates from a study of shared clonotypes between healthy human individuals. The split of CD4+ cells yielded CD45RA+ naive and CD45RA-negative memory subsets. This sequence originates from a man aged 18-30 years in good health. Some clones in this sample may be carry-over from other donors' samples. Sequencing input: naive CD4+ T cells from PBMCs. As to subset: CD45RA+ positively selected.

The DNA for the CDR3 is TGTGCCAGCAGCGTAAACCCTAGTCAGGGTGAGCAGTTCTTC. Protein: CASSVNPSQGEQFF. The chain couples TRBV9 to TRBJ2-1; TRBD1 is a possible D gene (5 bases). The germline V and J ends were trimmed by 1 base and 9 bases, with 14 bases remaining between them. Germline V CDR1 and CDR2: SGDLS, YYNGEE. The CDR3 runs to 14 residues.